The 17 T cell receptor beta chains listed next were all sequenced from one sample in a study of PD-L1 blockade in urothelial cancer. TCRdb's copy holds only in-frame clones and misses some; the assay was immunoSEQ multiplex PCR. This sample has 85,000 to 95,000 clones, with roughly 90% found just once. Time point of the sample: pretreatment peripheral blood. The specimen comprised PBMCs, sampled around atezolizumab (anti-PD-L1) treatment. Receptor source: a woman of 80 years or more with urothelial cancer.

This chain joins TRBV5-4 and TRBJ2-1; 9 positions match TRBD1. The V and J ends lost 2 bases and 8 bases, in that order; junction bases with no gene match: 8. CDR1 SGHNT and CDR2 YYREEE come from the germline V gene (reference sequence). CDR3 length: 15 amino acids. CDR3 sequence: CASSLRTGVSDEQFF. CDR3 nucleotide sequence: TGTGCCAGCAGCTTAAGGACAGGGGTAAGCGATGAGCAGTTCTTC.

The chain carries TRBV5-1 and TRBJ2-2, with 7 nucleotides matching TRBD1. V was clipped by 5 bases and J by 4 bases; unmatched bases: 5. This CDR3 spans 14 amino acids. Germline CDR1 SGHRS, CDR2 YFSETQ. The DNA of the CDR3 is TGCGCCAGCAGTAGGGGGCAGGTCACCGGGGAGCTGTTTTTT. Protein: CASSRGQVTGELFF. Full variable domain (missing parts from reference TRBV5-1 and TRBJ2-2): KAGVTQTPRYLIKTRGQQVTLSCSPISGHRSVSWYQQTPGQGLQFLFEYFSETQRNKGNFPGRFSGRQFSNSRSEMNVSTLELGDSALYLCASSRGQVTGELFFGEGSRLTVL.

V usage is TRBV10-2 and J usage is TRBJ2-3, with unresolved D. This CDR3 spans 12 amino acids. Trimming left V 5 bases short and J 3 bases short, with 6 bases between. Germline CDR1 is WSHSY and CDR2 is SAAADI. DNA of the CDR3: TGCGCCAGCAGTCTACTAACAGATACGCAGTATTTT. Translating gives CASSLLTDTQYF.

The J gene is TRBJ1-2, the V gene TRBV27, with 8 nucleotides matching TRBD1. This CDR3 spans 14 amino acids. Unmatched junction bases numbered 4, after V lost 5 bases and J lost 2 bases. The germline V gene encodes CDR1 MNHEY and CDR2 SMNVEV (reference sequence). CDR3 DNA: TGTGCCAGCAGTCCCGACAGGGGCAACTATGGCTACACCTTC. It yields the protein CASSPDRGNYGYTF.

This clone has just one count. DNA of the CDR3: TGTGCCAGCAGCTTGGACCTGGGACTAGCGATTAACACCGGGGAGCTGTTTTTT. This codes for CASSLDLGLAINTGELFF. The genes are TRBV5-4 and TRBJ2-2; TRBD2 aligns across 10 bases. The CDR3 sequence is 18 residues long. J was trimmed by 2 bases and V by 0 bases; bases with no gene match: 7. Germline assignment: CDR1 SGHNT and CDR2 YYREEE (reference sequence).

A single count supports this clone. The chain has TRBV27 and TRBJ1-5; D is undetermined. The CDR3 consists of 14 residues. Deletions cut 6 bases from V and 4 bases from J, with 13 bases between. Germline values: CDR1 MNHEY, CDR2 SMNVEV (reference sequence). CDR3 nucleotide sequence: TGTGCCAGCAGCCCGGGGTTCGATAATCAGCCCCAGCATTTT. This codes for CASSPGFDNQPQHF.

V gene TRBV28 combines with J gene TRBJ2-2, with D maybe TRBD2 (6 bases). Germline CDR1 is MDHEN and CDR2 is SYDVKM. This CDR3 contains 19 residues. Trimming removed 1 base at V and 3 bases at J, with 21 bases between. CDR3 sequence reads: CASSLSGLLGSGDTGELFF. The CDR3 nucleotides are TGTGCCAGCAGTTTATCTGGGCTCTTGGGTAGCGGCGACACCGGGGAGCTGTTTTTT.

The chain uses TRBV10-3 and TRBJ2-7; 10 nucleotides align to TRBD2. V was pared by 6 bases and J by 4 bases, with 9 bases of the junction left unmatched. CDR1 is ENHRY, CDR2 SYGVKD, per germline. The CDR3 loop spans 15 amino acids. CDR3 DNA: TGTGCCATCAGACCCTCTAGCGGGAGTGGGTACGAGCAGTACTTC. Translating gives CAIRPSSGSGYEQYF.

The rearrangement uses TRBV6-1 and TRBJ1-2; 7 bases are a match to TRBD1. V lost 3 bases and J lost 4; bases outside the gene matches: 8. CDR1 is MNHNS and CDR2 is SASEGT in the germline V gene. The CDR3 loop spans 15 amino acids. Here the CDR3 DNA reads TGTGCCAGCAGTGACTACAGGGGTCAAAGCTATGGCTACACCTTC. Protein: CASSDYRGQSYGYTF.

This rearrangement joins TRBV11-3 to TRBJ1-5; D ambiguous. The CDR3 runs to 14 residues. The V and J ends lost 0 bases and 5 bases respectively, with 8 bases between them. Germline V gene lookup returns CDR1 SGHNT and CDR2 YENEEA. The CDR3 region is CASSLDSVDQPQHF. The CDR3 DNA is TGTGCCAGCAGCTTAGATTCGGTAGATCAGCCCCAGCATTTT.

The chain joins TRBV2 to TRBJ2-7, with D maybe TRBD2 (5 bases). CDR1 and CDR2 (germline): SNHLY, FYNNEI. This CDR3 contains 11 residues. V was shortened by 6 bases and J by 3 bases, with 6 bases between the two germline ends. DNA for the CDR3: TGTGCCAGCAGGAGGGTCTACGAGCAGTACTTC. Its protein product is CASRRVYEQYF.

This clone has only one observation. This chain connects TRBV6-5 to TRBJ2-1; D is perhaps TRBD2 (5 bases). Trimming removed 0 bases at V and 12 bases at J, with 21 bases between. The CDR3 is made up of 16 amino acids. Germline V lookup: CDR1 MNHEY, CDR2 SVGAGI. CDR3: CASSYSGVGKGGRQFF. Written as DNA, the CDR3 is TGTGCCAGCAGTTACTCGGGAGTCGGAAAAGGAGGTAGGCAGTTCTTC.

CDR3 bases: TGCGCCAGCAGTGAGACAGGGGCTAACTATGGCTACACCTTC. It is translated as CASSETGANYGYTF. The genes are TRBV5-1 and TRBJ1-2; TRBD1 agrees at 8 bases. The length of the CDR3 is 14 residues. CDR1 is SGHRS, CDR2 YFSETQ, per germline. The J segment lost 0 bases and the V segment lost 5 bases, leaving 3 bases of the junction unmatched.

The chain couples TRBV7-2 to TRBJ2-6, with D unresolved. V lost 0 bases and J lost 0, with 9 bases in between. This CDR3 region has 17 residues. Germline V lookup: CDR1 SGHTA, CDR2 FQGNSA. CDR3 sequence (DNA): TGTGCCAGCAGCTTAGCGAGCGTTAGCTCTGGGGCCAACGTCCTGACTTTC. The encoded protein is CASSLASVSSGANVLTF. Supplemented by reference TRBV7-2 and TRBJ2-6, the full variable domain reads GAGVSQSPSNKVTEKGKDVELRCDPISGHTALYWYRQSLGQGLEFLIYFQGNSAPDKSGLPSDRFSAERTGGSVSTLTIQRTQQEDSAVYLCASSLASVSSGANVLTFGAGSRLTVL.

V gene TRBV5-1 combines with J gene TRBJ1-1; 8 nucleotides match TRBD1. This CDR3 is 13 amino acids long. V lost 4 bases, J lost 12 bases, and 11 bases stayed unmatched. The germline V gene has CDR1 SGHRS and CDR2 YFSETQ. For the CDR3, the DNA is TGCGCCAGCAGCCTGGACAGGGCGTTTGCCTCTTTCTTT. It translates to CASSLDRAFASFF.

The chain employs TRBV7-3 and TRBJ2-7, with D maybe TRBD2 (6 bases). With 2 bases removed from V and 5 bases from J, the gap between germline ends came to 16 bases. The CDR3 length is 15 residues. Germline-derived CDR1 and CDR2 are SGHTA and FQGTGA. The CDR3 region has the DNA TGTGCCAGCAGCTTAGAGGGCGGGACTGGGAACGAGCAGTACTTC. Its protein is CASSLEGGTGNEQYF.

The V call is TRBV10-1, the J call TRBJ1-1; 8 bases are shared with TRBD1. This CDR3 contains 14 residues. V lost 3 bases to trimming and J lost 1 base; unmatched junction nucleotides: 1. From germline, CDR1 is WNHNN and CDR2 SYGVQD (reference sequence). The CDR3 reads CASSDGTGNTEAFF. The CDR3 DNA is TGCGCCAGCAGTGACGGGACAGGGAACACTGAAGCTTTCTTT.